This T cell receptor beta chain was documented in a study of blood T cell repertoires in COVID-19. About the study: Some COVID-19 samples were acute and others convalescent; all came from the United States, Italy and Spain. Sources were T cells, B-cell-depleted T cells, or PBMCs; the material itself was cDNA or gDNA.

This clone was detected a few times. The data were produced by immunoSEQ multiplex PCR, yet TCRdb's version contains in-frame clones alone and is incomplete. The table has over 130,000 clones, about 88% seen once. The CDR3 spans 14 residues. The germline V and J ends were trimmed by 8 bases and 1 base, with 14 bases remaining between them. CDR1 MNHEY and CDR2 SMNVEV come from the germline V gene (reference sequence). Enrolment of Seattle patients took place during active infection, and they were followed longitudinally. The sequence was collected from a human donor with COVID-19, enrolled during active disease. The donor label of this sample is uncertain. The sequencing input was peripheral blood. The chain carries TRBV27 and TRBJ1-1, with D possibly matching TRBD1 (5 bases). CDR3: CASSRPDTNTEAFF. For the CDR3, the DNA is TGTGCCAGCTCCCGGCCGGACACGAACACTGAAGCTTTCTTT.